These T cell receptor beta chains were read from a single sample in a study of T cell repertoires in cytomegalovirus infection. Antigens of these TCRs are unknown. Each CDR3 protein is one row after TCRdb ran MiXCR on the reads. The sample includes 570,000 or so distinct CDR3 sequences, about 39% of them seen just once. The source material was cultured PBMCs, sampled from culture after CMV antigen stimulation. These receptors were collected from a human donor in good health (CMV status not recorded). Some clones in this sample may be carry-over from other donors' samples. CDR3s include the opening cysteine and the closing phenylalanine or tryptophan. D genes are given only for firm matches. Size tells how often a clone was seen (once, few, many) or the class of an expanded clone, and some rows leave it out.

clone_size: -; j_call: TRBJ2-3; d_call: -; v_call: TRBV6-1; cdr3_nt: TGTGCCAGCAGGCGGAGCTCTGATACGCAGTATTTT; cdr3_aa: CASRRSSDTQYF
clone_size: once; j_call: TRBJ2-7; d_call: TRBD1; v_call: TRBV6-8; cdr3_nt: TGTGCCAGCACCGCAGGGGGTTCAAGAGACGAGCAGTACTTC; cdr3_aa: CASTAGGSRDEQYF
clone_size: many; j_call: TRBJ1-5; d_call: TRBD1; v_call: TRBV7-2; cdr3_nt: TGTGCCAGCAGCGCGGTGGGACAGGGGGCAGGGCAGCCCCAGCATTTT; cdr3_aa: CASSAVGQGAGQPQHF
clone_size: -; j_call: TRBJ1-1; d_call: -; v_call: TRBV11-1; cdr3_nt: TGTGCCAGCAGCTCAACCGGGGGACAAATGAACACTGAAGCTTTCTTT; cdr3_aa: CASSSTGGQMNTEAFF
clone_size: -; j_call: TRBJ1-3; d_call: -; v_call: TRBV9; cdr3_nt: TGTGCCAGCAGCTCGGACCCCGCGGACACCATATATTTT; cdr3_aa: CASSSDPADTIYF
clone_size: -; j_call: TRBJ2-7; d_call: -; v_call: TRBV6-8; cdr3_nt: TGTGCCAGCTCTAACGACAGAACCTACGAGCAGTACTTC; cdr3_aa: CASSNDRTYEQYF
clone_size: many; j_call: TRBJ2-7; d_call: TRBD2; v_call: TRBV4-2; cdr3_nt: TGTGCCAGCAGCCAAGGGGGCGGGAGAGGCCCATACGAGCAGTACTTC; cdr3_aa: CASSQGGGRGPYEQYF
clone_size: few; j_call: TRBJ1-1; d_call: TRBD1; v_call: TRBV7-9; cdr3_nt: TGTGCCAGCAGCTTCTTGACAGGGGGTAAAGGGAGCACTGAAGCTTTCTTT; cdr3_aa: CASSFLTGGKGSTEAFF
clone_size: few; j_call: TRBJ1-1; d_call: -; v_call: TRBV6-1; cdr3_nt: TGTGCCAGCAGCACACAACGCTGGACAAAGCGCGCGGGGGGCACTGAAGCTTTCTTT; cdr3_aa: CASSTQRWTKRAGGTEAFF
clone_size: few; j_call: TRBJ1-2; d_call: -; v_call: TRBV7-9; cdr3_nt: TGTGCCAGCAGCTTAAGGGTCGACTATGGCTACACCTTC; cdr3_aa: CASSLRVDYGYTF
clone_size: -; j_call: TRBJ1-2; d_call: -; v_call: TRBV27; cdr3_nt: TGTGCCAGCAGTCCCGGGACGGAGGGCGGCTACACCTTC; cdr3_aa: CASSPGTEGGYTF
clone_size: few; j_call: TRBJ2-3; d_call: -; v_call: TRBV27; cdr3_nt: TGTGCCAGCAGCCGCCGACAGGACACAGATACGCAGTATTTT; cdr3_aa: CASSRRQDTDTQYF
clone_size: -; j_call: TRBJ1-1; d_call: TRBD1; v_call: TRBV18; cdr3_nt: TGTGCCAGCTCACCACCGGGTATACAGGGGTGGACTGAAGCTTTCTTT; cdr3_aa: CASSPPGIQGWTEAFF
clone_size: few; j_call: TRBJ1-6; d_call: TRBD1; v_call: TRBV7-8; cdr3_nt: TGTGCCAGCAGCCCCCGGGACAGGGGTAACTCACCCCTCCACTTT; cdr3_aa: CASSPRDRGNSPLHF
clone_size: -; j_call: TRBJ2-7; d_call: -; v_call: TRBV4-2; cdr3_nt: TGTGCCAGCAGCCGCCGGGACCCCCCCTACGAGCAGTACTTC; cdr3_aa: CASSRRDPPYEQYF
clone_size: few; j_call: TRBJ1-5; d_call: -; v_call: TRBV19; cdr3_nt: TGTGCCAGTAGTCTTGGGGGAGAGCCCCAGCATTTT; cdr3_aa: CASSLGGEPQHF
clone_size: many; j_call: TRBJ2-5; d_call: TRBD1; v_call: TRBV7-2; cdr3_nt: TGTGCCAGCAGCCCAGAGGGGACAGGGGGTCTAGGGACCCAGTACTTC; cdr3_aa: CASSPEGTGGLGTQYF
clone_size: few; j_call: TRBJ2-3; d_call: TRBD2; v_call: TRBV19; cdr3_nt: TGTGCCAGTACCTCGTTGACTAGCCTGGGTTCGCAGTATTTT; cdr3_aa: CASTSLTSLGSQYF
clone_size: -; j_call: TRBJ1-2; d_call: -; v_call: TRBV28; cdr3_nt: TGTGCCAGCAGCCGGGCAACCAGGACGGATAACTCTGGCTACACCTTC; cdr3_aa: CASSRATRTDNSGYTF
clone_size: once; j_call: TRBJ1-5; d_call: -; v_call: TRBV6-5; cdr3_nt: TGTGCCAGCAGACCGGGGGCCGGGAATCAGCCCCAGCATTTT; cdr3_aa: CASRPGAGNQPQHF
clone_size: many; j_call: TRBJ1-2; d_call: -; v_call: TRBV7-2; cdr3_nt: TGTGCCAGCAGCATGGACATAAGGACCTTTTATGGCTACACCTTC; cdr3_aa: CASSMDIRTFYGYTF
clone_size: -; j_call: TRBJ2-7; d_call: -; v_call: TRBV6-2/TRBV6-3; cdr3_nt: TGTGCCAGCAGCCAACCAACTAGTCGATCCTACGAGCAGTACTTC; cdr3_aa: CASSQPTSRSYEQYF
clone_size: -; j_call: TRBJ2-7; d_call: -; v_call: TRBV18; cdr3_nt: TGTGCCAGCTCACCCCCCGGGAACACCTACGAGCAGTACTTC; cdr3_aa: CASSPPGNTYEQYF
clone_size: -; j_call: TRBJ1-5; d_call: TRBD1; v_call: TRBV19; cdr3_nt: TGTGCCACCATGGACAGGACCAATCAGCCCCAGCATTTT; cdr3_aa: CATMDRTNQPQHF
clone_size: once; j_call: TRBJ2-7; d_call: -; v_call: TRBV2; cdr3_nt: TGTGCCAGCAGTGAAGCGTTTGGCTACGAGCAGTACTTC; cdr3_aa: CASSEAFGYEQYF
clone_size: -; j_call: TRBJ2-5; d_call: -; v_call: TRBV7-9; cdr3_nt: TGTGCCAGCGTGACCGCGGGGATATTGGAGACCCAGTACTTC; cdr3_aa: CASVTAGILETQYF
clone_size: many; j_call: TRBJ2-2; d_call: -; v_call: TRBV7-6; cdr3_nt: TGTGCCAGCAGCCAGGGAGCCACCGGGGAGCTGTTTTTT; cdr3_aa: CASSQGATGELFF
clone_size: many; j_call: TRBJ2-2; d_call: -; v_call: TRBV7-2; cdr3_nt: TGTGCCAGCAGCGCCCAGGGGGGGACGAACACCGGGGAGCTGTTTTTT; cdr3_aa: CASSAQGGTNTGELFF
clone_size: -; j_call: TRBJ1-2; d_call: TRBD1; v_call: TRBV4-2; cdr3_nt: TGTGCCAGCAGCCAAGATTCTCAGGGGGTAGGCGGCTACACCTTC; cdr3_aa: CASSQDSQGVGGYTF
clone_size: few; j_call: TRBJ2-7; d_call: -; v_call: TRBV6-5; cdr3_nt: TGTGCCAGCAGATCCCAGGTGTCCTACGAGCAGTACTTC; cdr3_aa: CASRSQVSYEQYF
clone_size: -; j_call: TRBJ2-7; d_call: TRBD1; v_call: TRBV6-2/TRBV6-3; cdr3_nt: TGTGCCAGCAGTTCCCAGGGGGTTCCCTACGAGCAGTACTTC; cdr3_aa: CASSSQGVPYEQYF
clone_size: -; j_call: TRBJ1-5; d_call: -; v_call: TRBV15; cdr3_nt: TGTGCCACCAGCAGAGGGGGGGTAAGTCAGCCCCAGCATTTT; cdr3_aa: CATSRGGVSQPQHF
clone_size: -; j_call: TRBJ2-3; d_call: -; v_call: TRBV7-2; cdr3_nt: TGTGCCAGCAGCTTAGCGAGTCGGCAGTATTTT; cdr3_aa: CASSLASRQYF
clone_size: -; j_call: TRBJ2-1; d_call: TRBD2; v_call: TRBV12-3/TRBV12-4; cdr3_nt: TGTGCCAGCAGTTCCACTAGCGGGGGGGCTGACAATGAGCAGTTCTTC; cdr3_aa: CASSSTSGGADNEQFF
clone_size: -; j_call: TRBJ2-1; d_call: TRBD1; v_call: TRBV2; cdr3_nt: TGTGCCAGCAGCTCCGGGACAGGGGTTTTTGGCACGCAGTTCTTC; cdr3_aa: CASSSGTGVFGTQFF
clone_size: few; j_call: TRBJ2-3; d_call: TRBD2; v_call: TRBV7-8; cdr3_nt: TGTGCCAGCAGCTTAGAGGGGGGACTAGCGAAGGGAGATACGCAGTATTTT; cdr3_aa: CASSLEGGLAKGDTQYF
clone_size: -; j_call: TRBJ1-1; d_call: -; v_call: TRBV6-2/TRBV6-3; cdr3_nt: TGTGCCAGCAGGAACTCAGGGACCGTCCGGGACACTGAAGCTTTCTTT; cdr3_aa: CASRNSGTVRDTEAFF
clone_size: few; j_call: TRBJ1-1; d_call: -; v_call: TRBV20-1; cdr3_nt: TGCAGTGCTAAACTATACACTGAAGCTTTCTTT; cdr3_aa: CSAKLYTEAFF
clone_size: -; j_call: TRBJ2-7; d_call: TRBD2; v_call: TRBV20-1; cdr3_nt: TGCAGTGCTACGGCGGTAGCGGGAGTCCCCTACGAGCAGTACTTC; cdr3_aa: CSATAVAGVPYEQYF
clone_size: -; j_call: TRBJ2-5; d_call: -; v_call: TRBV2; cdr3_nt: TGTGCCAGCGCAGCGGAAACCCAAGAGACCCAGTACTTC; cdr3_aa: CASAAETQETQYF
clone_size: few; j_call: TRBJ2-1; d_call: TRBD2; v_call: TRBV5-6; cdr3_nt: TGTGCCAGCAGCCCGATGGCGGGAGTTACCAATGAGCAGTTCTTC; cdr3_aa: CASSPMAGVTNEQFF
clone_size: few; j_call: TRBJ2-5; d_call: -; v_call: TRBV7-8; cdr3_nt: TGTGCCAGCAGCCAACCCTCGGGTGGTGGCGAGACCCAGTACTTC; cdr3_aa: CASSQPSGGGETQYF
clone_size: few; j_call: TRBJ1-2; d_call: TRBD1; v_call: TRBV7-9; cdr3_nt: TGTGCCAGCAGCTCGTCAGGGGGCATCGCTAACTATGGCTACACCTTC; cdr3_aa: CASSSSGGIANYGYTF
clone_size: -; j_call: TRBJ2-3; d_call: -; v_call: TRBV20-1; cdr3_nt: TGCATTCCCGGGGTGGGGGGGCGAGATACGCAGTATTTT; cdr3_aa: CIPGVGGRDTQYF
clone_size: few; j_call: TRBJ2-5; d_call: -; v_call: TRBV7-2; cdr3_nt: TGTGCCAGCAGTTACCAGGGGCTGTCCGGGACCCAGTACTTC; cdr3_aa: CASSYQGLSGTQYF
clone_size: -; j_call: TRBJ2-7; d_call: -; v_call: TRBV12-3/TRBV12-4; cdr3_nt: TGTGCCAGCAGCCCCGGCGGGGTGGAGTCCTACGAGCAGTACTTC; cdr3_aa: CASSPGGVESYEQYF
clone_size: -; j_call: TRBJ1-2; d_call: -; v_call: TRBV2; cdr3_nt: TGTGCCAGCAGTCTAGAGACACAGGGTGGTGGCTACACCTTC; cdr3_aa: CASSLETQGGGYTF
clone_size: -; j_call: TRBJ2-4; d_call: -; v_call: TRBV5-1; cdr3_nt: TGCGCCAGCAGCTTGGGGGAAAACATTCAGTACTTC; cdr3_aa: CASSLGENIQYF
clone_size: -; j_call: TRBJ1-1; d_call: TRBD1; v_call: TRBV5-4; cdr3_nt: TGTGCCAGCAGCCCCAAGGGGGCTTACATGAACACTGAAGCTTTCTTT; cdr3_aa: CASSPKGAYMNTEAFF
clone_size: few; j_call: TRBJ2-2; d_call: TRBD1; v_call: TRBV7-2; cdr3_nt: TGTGCCAGCAGCCTGACAGGGGTGGACACCGGGGAGCTGTTTTTT; cdr3_aa: CASSLTGVDTGELFF
clone_size: -; j_call: TRBJ2-7; d_call: TRBD1; v_call: TRBV6-5; cdr3_nt: TGTGCCAGCATTGACCCGACAGGGGCCCACGAGCAGTACTTC; cdr3_aa: CASIDPTGAHEQYF
clone_size: few; j_call: TRBJ1-5; d_call: TRBD1; v_call: TRBV10-3; cdr3_nt: TGTGCCATCAGTTCTCCGGGACAGGGGGATCAGCCCCAGCATTTT; cdr3_aa: CAISSPGQGDQPQHF
clone_size: -; j_call: TRBJ2-1; d_call: -; v_call: TRBV19; cdr3_nt: TGTGCCAGTAGTATCGGTGGTTCTGGGGACTACAATGAGCAGTTCTTC; cdr3_aa: CASSIGGSGDYNEQFF
clone_size: -; j_call: TRBJ2-7; d_call: -; v_call: TRBV6-5; cdr3_nt: TGTGCCAGCAGTCGAGGTCCCGACAGTTACGAGCAGTACTTC; cdr3_aa: CASSRGPDSYEQYF
clone_size: -; j_call: TRBJ2-7; d_call: -; v_call: TRBV7-2; cdr3_nt: TGTGCCAGCAGCGAGTTAGGGCCGGGGGTTAGCGAGCAGTACTTC; cdr3_aa: CASSELGPGVSEQYF
clone_size: -; j_call: TRBJ2-1; d_call: TRBD1; v_call: TRBV2; cdr3_nt: TGTGCCAGCAGTGGGGGGACAGGGGGCTACAATGAGCAGTTCTTC; cdr3_aa: CASSGGTGGYNEQFF
clone_size: few; j_call: TRBJ1-6; d_call: -; v_call: TRBV28; cdr3_nt: TGTGCCAGCACCCGACTGGACAGTGAATCACCCCTCCACTTT; cdr3_aa: CASTRLDSESPLHF
clone_size: few; j_call: TRBJ2-1; d_call: TRBD1; v_call: TRBV7-2; cdr3_nt: TGTGCCAGCAGCCTACGGACAGGGTGGGGAGAGCAGTTCTTC; cdr3_aa: CASSLRTGWGEQFF
clone_size: -; j_call: TRBJ1-1; d_call: -; v_call: TRBV28; cdr3_nt: TGTGCCAGCAAGGGGCAGCGGAACACTGAAGCTTTCTTT; cdr3_aa: CASKGQRNTEAFF
clone_size: -; j_call: TRBJ2-5; d_call: -; v_call: TRBV20-1; cdr3_nt: TGCAGTGCGCCTCGGGCGGGGGACAACCAAGAGACCCAGTACTTC; cdr3_aa: CSAPRAGDNQETQYF